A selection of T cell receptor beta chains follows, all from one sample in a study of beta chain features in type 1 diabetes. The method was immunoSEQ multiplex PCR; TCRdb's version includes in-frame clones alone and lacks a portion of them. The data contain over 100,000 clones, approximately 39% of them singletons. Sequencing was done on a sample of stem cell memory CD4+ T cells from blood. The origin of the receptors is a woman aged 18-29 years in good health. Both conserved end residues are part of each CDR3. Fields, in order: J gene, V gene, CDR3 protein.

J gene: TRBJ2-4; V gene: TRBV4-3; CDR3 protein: CASSHGTGQENIQYF
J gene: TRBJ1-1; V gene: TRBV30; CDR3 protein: CAWSVGQLNTEAFF
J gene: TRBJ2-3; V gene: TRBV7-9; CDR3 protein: CASSLASGLAETQYF
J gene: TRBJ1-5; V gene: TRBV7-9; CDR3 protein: CASSLVSGFLSNQPQHF
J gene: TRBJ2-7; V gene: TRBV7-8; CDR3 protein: CASSLVRRGYEQYF
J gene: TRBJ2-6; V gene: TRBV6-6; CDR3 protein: CAINTGDAGANVLTF
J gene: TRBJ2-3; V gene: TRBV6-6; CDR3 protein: CASSPRQGAKDTQYF
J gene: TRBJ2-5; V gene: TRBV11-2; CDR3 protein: CASSPGTAQETQYF
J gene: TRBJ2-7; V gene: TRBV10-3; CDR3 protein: CAISESTELYEQYF
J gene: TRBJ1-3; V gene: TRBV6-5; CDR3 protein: CASRVTVSGNTIYF
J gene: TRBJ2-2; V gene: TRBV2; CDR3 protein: CARGPGGSRRTGELFF
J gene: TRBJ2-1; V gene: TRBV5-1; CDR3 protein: CASSPPTTLYNEQFF
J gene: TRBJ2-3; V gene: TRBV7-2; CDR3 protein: CASSLFSGTTDTQYF
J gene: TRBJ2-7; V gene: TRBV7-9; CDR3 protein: CASSWTSGPYEQYF
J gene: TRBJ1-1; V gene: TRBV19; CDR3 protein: CASRETGQGFTEAFF
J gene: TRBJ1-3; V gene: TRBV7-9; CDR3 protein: CASSLGQGDPTIYF
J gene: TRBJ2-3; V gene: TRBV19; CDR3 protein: CASSNRGSDTQYF
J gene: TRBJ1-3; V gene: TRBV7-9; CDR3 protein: CASSSAGASGNTIYF
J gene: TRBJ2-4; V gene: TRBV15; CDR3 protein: CATSSPRREGAKNIQYF
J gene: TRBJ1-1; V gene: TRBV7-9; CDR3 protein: CASSLTRPTEAFF
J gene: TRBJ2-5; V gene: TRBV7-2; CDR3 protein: CASSLAGVETQYF
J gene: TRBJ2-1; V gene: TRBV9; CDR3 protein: CASSPQLGSLGEQFF
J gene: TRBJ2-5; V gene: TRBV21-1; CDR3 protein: CASSRGQGRDTETQYF
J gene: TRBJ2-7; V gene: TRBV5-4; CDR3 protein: CASSLKGQTIYEQYF
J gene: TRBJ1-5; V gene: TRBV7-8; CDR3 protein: CASSLGTDLHF
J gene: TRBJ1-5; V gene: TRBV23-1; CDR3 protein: CASSQSPQANQPQHF
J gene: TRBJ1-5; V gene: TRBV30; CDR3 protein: CAWSDFIGGLSQPQHF